This T cell receptor beta chain was captured in a study of shared clonotypes between healthy human individuals (dated by TCRdb to the early 2020s). Regarding the research as a whole: A couple of women and a few men aged 18 to 49 years were included in the cohort. For each donor, three plates each were used for CD4 naive and CD4 memory, two plates were used for CD8 naive, and one plate was used for CD8 memory. The study deeply sequenced blood TCR repertoires of several healthy adults to estimate repertoire size and the extent of clonotype sharing between individuals. Libraries were prepared and TCR repertoires were sequenced by different laboratories using diverse techniques, in order to increase sequencing depth and limit assay-specific biases. Each donor's leukapheresis produced roughly between roughly 0.94 and 9.5 billion PBMCs. Beyond this particular receptor, the publication reports: Naive subsets generally had larger estimated clonotype richness than memory subsets did. Based on pairwise subsampling, the degree of clonotype sharing among donors was expected to be affected by sequencing depth. Only blood was sampled, and tissue TCR repertoires likely differ from those in blood. Sharing across several donors was observed for about 5% of naive CD4, 3.5% of naive CD8, 2.3% of memory CD4, and roughly 0.4% of memory CD8 clonotypes. Because the study included only a small number of donors, the genetic and exposure-history diversity represented was limited. Compared with non-shared clonotypes, clonotypes shared by all four sorted-subset donors had higher generation probabilities. Even with the large sequencing depth, rarefaction of the sorted-subset datasets indicated that sequencing was incomplete.

Donors were healthy HIV-negative adults with no recently reported acute infections or vaccinations. Every donor was a Caucasian adult residing in Nashville, Tennessee, USA. CD4+ T cells were enriched through magnetic negative selection, after which naive cells were positively selected on CD45RA and the remaining negative fraction served as the memory subset. Blood was collected by leukapheresis, and PBMCs were isolated by Ficoll-Histopaque density gradient centrifugation and then cryopreserved in liquid nitrogen vapor phase. Analytical flow cytometry was used to check the purity and quantity of each magnetically sorted T cell population. Each sorted fraction had its genomic DNA isolated and then quantified by UV absorbance on a Nanodrop 2000c. Using the deep immunoSEQ assay, multiplex PCR amplified TCR CDR3 regions from genomic DNA. For each cell subset, the extracted genomic DNA was distributed evenly across all wells of several immunoSEQ 96-well plates, and each plate served as one replicate. For sorted subsets, 200 to 250 ng of genomic DNA, equivalent to 30,000 or so T cell genomes, went into each replicate PCR. Purified libraries were measured with a Qubit 3.0 fluorometer, size-checked on a Bioanalyzer 2100, and measured again with the KAPA Library Quantification kit. Every immunoSEQ 96-well plate was sequenced on a separate single-read 150-cycle Illumina NextSeq 550 flow cell. Turning to the authors' computational methods: The immunoSEQ output contained only junctional sequences without quality scores, so filtering could not match that applied to full-length reads. Sequences were annotated with PyIR, a Python wrapper for IgBLAST v1.9, using IMGT germline references to assign V/J genes and CDR3. Reads were removed for weak V/J assignments (E-value above 1e-6), missing CDR3, stop codons, out-of-frame junctions, or ambiguous translated residues. V3J clonotypes were defined by identical inferred V gene, J gene, and CDR3 amino acid sequence. Percentage overlap between repertoires was calculated by dividing the number of shared unique clonotypes by the size of the smaller repertoire. RTK rarefaction, the Chao1 estimator, and Recon v2.1 estimates of unobserved clonotypes were used to assess repertoire richness. Generation probabilities were computed with OLGA for all TCRbeta clonotypes obtained by the gDNA method from four donors. The table comes from immuneACCESS by way of TCRdb, which keeps in-frame sequences with V and J called. Part of the clones is missing from these tables; in studies checked, under half for an unresolved V gene and the rest for unknown reasons. V and J calls and clone size are copied from that table; D and trimming were computed from the DNA. Across this sample there are roughly 1,500,000 clones, with about 98% seen only once. Of the sample, approximately 0.44% falls within the top ten clones.

A note on this clone: Which antigen it targets is not known. Base qualities are missing; no much larger clone stands one base away.

Including the terminal cysteine and phenylalanine, the CDR3 comprises 12 residues. The read is trimmed to its CDR3 DNA, 36 bases read in frame from base 1. A distance of 4 bases separates the germline ends of V and J, which lose 2 bases and 6 bases respectively. Per the germline V gene, SGHAT is the CDR1 and FQNNGV is the CDR2. The receptor comes from a man younger than 40 in good health. Input material: naive CD4+ T cells sorted from blood. The cell subset or site label on this specimen signifies: CD45RA+ positively selected. The chain uses TRBV11-2 and TRBJ2-2, with the D gene uncertain. The bases read TGTGCCAGCAGCTTAAGGTCCGGGGAGCTGTTTTTT. Its product reads: CASSLRSGELFF.